The clone carrying this T cell receptor (beta chain) was recorded at least ten times. The data belong to a study of early T cells in non-severe SARS-CoV-2 infection. Whole-study context: It was bulk RNA from unsorted whole blood that was sequenced, and the chains were unpaired.

TCRdb fed the 5' RACE reads into MiXCR, producing one record per CDR3 protein. The table has tens of thousands of distinct CDR3 sequences, around 5% seen once. The sequenced sample consisted of whole blood. This receptor was identified in an adult who was a healthcare worker with PCR-confirmed SARS-CoV-2 infection or an uninfected control (not recorded which).

The CDR3 nucleotides are TGTGCCATCAGTGAGGGACTAGCGGGAGGGAACGAGCAGTACTTC. Translating it yields CAISEGLAGGNEQYF. The chain carries TRBV10-3 and TRBJ2-7, with 15 nucleotides matching TRBD2. This CDR3 is 15 amino acids long. J lost 5 bases, V lost 2 bases, and 1 base had no gene match. The germline CDR1 and CDR2 sequences are ENHRY and SYGVKD.